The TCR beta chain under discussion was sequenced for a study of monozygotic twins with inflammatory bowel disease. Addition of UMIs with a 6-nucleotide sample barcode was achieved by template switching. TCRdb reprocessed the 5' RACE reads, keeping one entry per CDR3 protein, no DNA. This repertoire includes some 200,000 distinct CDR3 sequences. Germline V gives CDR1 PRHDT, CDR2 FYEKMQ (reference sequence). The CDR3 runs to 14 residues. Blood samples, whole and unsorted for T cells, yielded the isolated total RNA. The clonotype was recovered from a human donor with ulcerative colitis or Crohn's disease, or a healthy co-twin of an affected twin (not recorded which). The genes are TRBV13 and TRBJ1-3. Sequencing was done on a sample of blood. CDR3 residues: CASSFERSGNTIYF.